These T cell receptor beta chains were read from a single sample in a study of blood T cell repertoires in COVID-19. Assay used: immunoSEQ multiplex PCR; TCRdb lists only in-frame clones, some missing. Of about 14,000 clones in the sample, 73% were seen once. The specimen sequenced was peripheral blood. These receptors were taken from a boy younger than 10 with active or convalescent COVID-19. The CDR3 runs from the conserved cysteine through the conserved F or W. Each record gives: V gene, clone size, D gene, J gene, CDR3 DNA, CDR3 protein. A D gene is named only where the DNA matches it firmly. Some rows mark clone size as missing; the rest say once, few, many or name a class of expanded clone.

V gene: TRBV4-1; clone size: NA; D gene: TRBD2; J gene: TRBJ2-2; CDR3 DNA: TGCGCCAGCAGCCTTATAGCGGGAGGGGGGGACACCGGGGAGCTGTTTTTT; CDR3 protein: CASSLIAGGGDTGELFF
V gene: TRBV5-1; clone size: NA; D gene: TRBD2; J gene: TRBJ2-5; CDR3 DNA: TGCGCCAGCAGCTTGCCCGGACTAGCGGTTCAAGAGACCCAGTACTTC; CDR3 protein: CASSLPGLAVQETQYF
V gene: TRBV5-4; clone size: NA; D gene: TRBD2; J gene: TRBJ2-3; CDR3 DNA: TGTGCCAGCAGAGCCCGGACTAGCGGGGGGAACACAGATACGCAGTATTTT; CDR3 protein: CASRARTSGGNTDTQYF
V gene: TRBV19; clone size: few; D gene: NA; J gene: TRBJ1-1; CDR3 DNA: TGTGCCACCACAGGGTGGGGGCACACTGAAGCTTTCTTT; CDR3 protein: CATTGWGHTEAFF
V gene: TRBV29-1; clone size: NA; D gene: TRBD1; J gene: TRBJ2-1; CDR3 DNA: TGCAGCGTTGTCCCTCCGGGACAGGGTGGCCTCAATGAGCAGTTCTTC; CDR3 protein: CSVVPPGQGGLNEQFF
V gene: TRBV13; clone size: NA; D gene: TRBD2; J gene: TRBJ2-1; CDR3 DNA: TGTGCCAGCAGCTTAGAGAGCGGGGGGGCGCTCCATGAGCAGTTCTTC; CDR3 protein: CASSLESGGALHEQFF
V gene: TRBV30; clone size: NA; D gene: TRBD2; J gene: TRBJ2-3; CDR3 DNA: TGTGCCTGGAGCCTATCGGGACTAGCGGGGGCAGATACGCAGTATTTT; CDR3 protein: CAWSLSGLAGADTQYF
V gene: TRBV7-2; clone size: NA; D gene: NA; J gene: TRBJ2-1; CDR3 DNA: TGTGCCAGCAGCCGAGTCAATGAGCAGTTCTTC; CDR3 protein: CASSRVNEQFF
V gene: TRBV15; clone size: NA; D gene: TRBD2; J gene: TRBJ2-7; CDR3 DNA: TGTGCCACCAGCAGGAGGGGCGGGACTAGCGCAACGAGGGAGCAGTACTTC; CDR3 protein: CATSRRGGTSATREQYF
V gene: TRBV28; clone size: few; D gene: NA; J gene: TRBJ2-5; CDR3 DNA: TGTGCCAGCAGTTTCCCCCACATTTTGAGATCGGGAGAGATAAGGGAGACCCAGTACTTC; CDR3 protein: CASSFPHILRSGEIRETQYF
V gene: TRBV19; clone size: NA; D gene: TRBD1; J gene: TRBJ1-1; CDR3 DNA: TGTGCCAGTAGTCTAGGGACAGGGGACCTCACTCAAGCTTTCTTT; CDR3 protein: CASSLGTGDLTQAFF
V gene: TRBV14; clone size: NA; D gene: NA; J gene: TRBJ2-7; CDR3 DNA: TGTGCCAGCAGCCAAGAACCCGAACGGGTCCGAGCTAATAGCTCCTACGAGCAGTACTTC; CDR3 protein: CASSQEPERVRANSSYEQYF
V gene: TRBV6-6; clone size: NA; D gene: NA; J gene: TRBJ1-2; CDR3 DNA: TGTGCCAGCAGTTACTCGGCAGGGGCTAAAAACTATGGCTACACCTTC; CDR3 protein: CASSYSAGAKNYGYTF
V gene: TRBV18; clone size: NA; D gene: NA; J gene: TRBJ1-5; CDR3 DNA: TGTGCCAGCTCACCACCGAGCGCGAGGGGCAATCAGCCCCAGCATTTT; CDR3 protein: CASSPPSARGNQPQHF
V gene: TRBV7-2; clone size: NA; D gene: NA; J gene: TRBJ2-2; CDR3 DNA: TGTGCCAGCAGCTTAGGCGAGATAAGAACCGGGGAGCTGTTTTTT; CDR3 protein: CASSLGEIRTGELFF
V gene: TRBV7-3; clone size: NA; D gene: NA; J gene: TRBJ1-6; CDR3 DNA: TGTGCCAGCAGCCGGGACTCTCCCGGGTATAATTCACCCCTCCACTTT; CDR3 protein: CASSRDSPGYNSPLHF
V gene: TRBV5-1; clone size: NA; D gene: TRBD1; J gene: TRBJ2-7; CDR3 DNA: TGCGCCAGCAGCTTGGGGGGTACAGGGGGCTCTTACGAGCAGTACTTC; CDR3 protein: CASSLGGTGGSYEQYF
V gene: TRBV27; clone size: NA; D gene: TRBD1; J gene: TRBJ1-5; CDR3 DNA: TGTGCCAGCAGTTTAAGGGGACAGGGTTTCGATCAGCCCCAGCATTTT; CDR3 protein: CASSLRGQGFDQPQHF
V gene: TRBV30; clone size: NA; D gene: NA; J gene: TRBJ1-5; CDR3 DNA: TGTGCCTGGAGTGTAACGGGAATAACAGGGCTCGAGCAATCAGCCCAGCATTTT; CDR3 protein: CAWSVTGITGLEQSAQHF
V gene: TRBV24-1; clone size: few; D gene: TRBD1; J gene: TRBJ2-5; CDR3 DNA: TGTGCCACCAGTGACCGATTTCCAGGGGGCGAGGAGGAGACCCAGTACTTC; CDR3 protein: CATSDRFPGGEEETQYF
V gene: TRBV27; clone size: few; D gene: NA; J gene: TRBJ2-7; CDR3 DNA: TGTGCCACCCAGTCCTCAGGGGCTGACGAGCAGTACTTC; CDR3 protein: CATQSSGADEQYF
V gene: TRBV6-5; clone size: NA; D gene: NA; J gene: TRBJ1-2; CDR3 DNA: TGTGCCAGCAGTTATTCAGGGGCTGGAGGCTACACCTTC; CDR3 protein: CASSYSGAGGYTF
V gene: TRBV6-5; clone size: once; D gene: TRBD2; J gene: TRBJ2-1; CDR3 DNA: TGTGCCAGCAGTTACTCCGGACTAGGATACAATGAGCAGTTCTTC; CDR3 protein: CASSYSGLGYNEQFF
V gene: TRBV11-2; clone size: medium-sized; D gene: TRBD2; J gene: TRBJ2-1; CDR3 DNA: TGTGCCAGCAGCTTAGCAGCGGGAGGGTACAATGAGCAGTTCTTC; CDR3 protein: CASSLAAGGYNEQFF
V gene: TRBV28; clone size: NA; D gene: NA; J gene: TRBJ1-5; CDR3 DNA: TGTGCCAGCAGCCCTCGGTTGGGCAATCAGCCCCAGCATTTT; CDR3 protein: CASSPRLGNQPQHF
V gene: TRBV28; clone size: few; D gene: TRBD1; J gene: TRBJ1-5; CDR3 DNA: TGTGCCAGCAGTCCGGGACAGGGCCTTAGACCCCAGCATTTT; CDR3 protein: CASSPGQGLRPQHF
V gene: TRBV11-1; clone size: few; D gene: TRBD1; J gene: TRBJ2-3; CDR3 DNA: TGTGCCAGCAGCCAACAACAGGGGCCCACAGATACGCAGTATTTT; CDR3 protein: CASSQQQGPTDTQYF
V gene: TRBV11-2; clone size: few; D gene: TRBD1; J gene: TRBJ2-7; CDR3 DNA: TGTGCCAGCAGCTTAATACAGGGGGCGCGGGAGCAGTACTTC; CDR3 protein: CASSLIQGAREQYF
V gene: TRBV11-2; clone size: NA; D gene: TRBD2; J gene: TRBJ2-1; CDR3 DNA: TGTGCCAGCAGCGCGCTCCCGGGACTAGCGGGTTACCACAATGAGCAGTTCTTC; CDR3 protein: CASSALPGLAGYHNEQFF
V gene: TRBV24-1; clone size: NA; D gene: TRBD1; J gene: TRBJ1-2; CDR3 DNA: TGTGCCACCAGTGCCAGACAGGGATCCTATGGCTACACCTTC; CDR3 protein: CATSARQGSYGYTF
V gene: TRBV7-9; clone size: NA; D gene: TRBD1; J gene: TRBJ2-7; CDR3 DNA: TGTGCCAGCAGCTTATTAGTGGGTCAGGGACAGGAGACTTCCTACGAGCAGTACTTC; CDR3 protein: CASSLLVGQGQETSYEQYF
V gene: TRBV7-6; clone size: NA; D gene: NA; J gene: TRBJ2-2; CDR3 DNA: TGTGCCAGCAGCTCCCCCATGGCCACCGGGGAGCTGTTTTTT; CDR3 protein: CASSSPMATGELFF
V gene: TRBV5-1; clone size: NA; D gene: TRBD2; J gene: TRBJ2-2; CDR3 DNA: TGCGCCAGCAGCCCCGGGTTAGCGGGAGAAATTAATCCCACCGGGGAGCTGTTTTTT; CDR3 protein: CASSPGLAGEINPTGELFF
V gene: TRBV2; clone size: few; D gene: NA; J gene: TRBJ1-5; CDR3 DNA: TGTGCCAGCAGTAAAGCCAGGGGCAATCAGCCCCAGCATTTT; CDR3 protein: CASSKARGNQPQHF
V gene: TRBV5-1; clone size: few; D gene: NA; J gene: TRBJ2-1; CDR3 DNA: TGCGCCAGCAGCTTGCCTTCCAATGAGCAGTTCTTC; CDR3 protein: CASSLPSNEQFF
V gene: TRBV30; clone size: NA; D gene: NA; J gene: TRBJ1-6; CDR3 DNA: TGTGCCTGTAGGGAGGGCAATGAGCGTTCACCCCTCCACTTT; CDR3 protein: CACREGNERSPLHF
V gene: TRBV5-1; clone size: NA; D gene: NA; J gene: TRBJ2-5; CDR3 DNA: TGCGCCAGCAGCCACCCCACAGACCAAGAGACCCAGTACTTC; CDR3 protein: CASSHPTDQETQYF
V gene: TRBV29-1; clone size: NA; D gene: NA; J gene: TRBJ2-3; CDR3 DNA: TGCAGCGTTGATCTTCGACTAGTACCCGGCACAGATACGCAGTATTTT; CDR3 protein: CSVDLRLVPGTDTQYF
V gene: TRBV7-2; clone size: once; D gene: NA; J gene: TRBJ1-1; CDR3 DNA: TGTGCCAGCAGCTCGATGGGGGGGGCTGGCACTGAAGCTTTCTTT; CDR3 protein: CASSSMGGAGTEAFF
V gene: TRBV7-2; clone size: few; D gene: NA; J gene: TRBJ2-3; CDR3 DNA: TGTGCCAGCAGCTCCTTCACAGATACGCAGTATTTT; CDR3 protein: CASSSFTDTQYF
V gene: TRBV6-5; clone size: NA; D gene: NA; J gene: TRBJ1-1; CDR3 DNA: TGTGCCAGCAATGGGCAGCACACTGAAGCTTTCTTT; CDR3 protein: CASNGQHTEAFF
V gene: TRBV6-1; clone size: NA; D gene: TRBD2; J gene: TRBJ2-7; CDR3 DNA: TGTGCCAGCAGTCGGGGGGGCCAAAGCTCCTACGAGCAGTACTTC; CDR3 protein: CASSRGGQSSYEQYF
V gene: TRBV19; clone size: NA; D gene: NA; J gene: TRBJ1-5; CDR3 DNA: TGTGCCAGTAGTATAGGGGCCACACAAAATAGCAATCAGCCCCAGCATTTT; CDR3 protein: CASSIGATQNSNQPQHF
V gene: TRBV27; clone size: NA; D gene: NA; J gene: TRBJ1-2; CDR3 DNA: TGTGCCAGCAGTCCTCGGACAGAATTCTCCTATGGCTACACCTTC; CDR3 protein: CASSPRTEFSYGYTF
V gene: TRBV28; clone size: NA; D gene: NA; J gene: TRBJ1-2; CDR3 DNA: TGTGCCAGCAGTTTATTGTCCAGGGTTGGCTACACCTTC; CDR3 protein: CASSLLSRVGYTF
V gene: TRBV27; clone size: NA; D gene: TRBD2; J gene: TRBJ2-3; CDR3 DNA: TGTGCCAGCAGTTTACTGGGACTAGCGGGGGGCACAGATACGCAGTATTTT; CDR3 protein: CASSLLGLAGGTDTQYF
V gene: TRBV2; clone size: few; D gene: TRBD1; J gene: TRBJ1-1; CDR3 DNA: TGTGCCAGCAGTGGGAGACAGGGGGGCACTGAAGCTTTCTTT; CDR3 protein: CASSGRQGGTEAFF
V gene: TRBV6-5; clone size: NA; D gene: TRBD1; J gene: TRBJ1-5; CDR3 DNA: TGTGCCAGCACCGGGACAGATAGCAATCAGCCCCAGCATTTT; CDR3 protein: CASTGTDSNQPQHF
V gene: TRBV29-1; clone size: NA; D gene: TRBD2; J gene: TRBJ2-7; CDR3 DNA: TGCAGCGTTGTACGGGAGGGAACCTACGAGCAGTACTTC; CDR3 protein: CSVVREGTYEQYF
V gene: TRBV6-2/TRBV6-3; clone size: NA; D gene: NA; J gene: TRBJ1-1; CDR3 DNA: TGTGCCAGCAGTAAGAGGGTCGAAGCTTTCTTT; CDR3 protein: CASSKRVEAFF
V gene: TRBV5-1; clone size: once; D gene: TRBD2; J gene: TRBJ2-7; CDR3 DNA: TGCGCCAGCAGCTCCGGGACTAGCGGCTACGAGCAGTACTTC; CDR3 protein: CASSSGTSGYEQYF
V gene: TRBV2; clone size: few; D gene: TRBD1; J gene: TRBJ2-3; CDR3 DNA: TGTGCCAGCAGCGAAGGGACAGGCCCAGGGCACACAGATACGCAGTATTTT; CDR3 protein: CASSEGTGPGHTDTQYF
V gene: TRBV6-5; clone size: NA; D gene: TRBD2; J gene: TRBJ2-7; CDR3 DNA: TGTGCCAGCAGCTGGACTAGCGGAACTTCCTACGAGCAGTACTTC; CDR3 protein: CASSWTSGTSYEQYF
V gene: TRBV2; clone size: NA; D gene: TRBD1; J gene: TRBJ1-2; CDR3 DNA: TGTGCCAGCACTGAGGGACAGGGGCTGTACTATGGCTACACCTTC; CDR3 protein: CASTEGQGLYYGYTF